These 9 T cell receptor beta chains were sequenced from one sample in a study of blood T cell repertoires in COVID-19. The assay was immunoSEQ multiplex PCR, and TCRdb's table has in-frame clones only and misses some. The profile covers fewer than 250,000 clones, with 88% appearing a single time and roughly 2.5% taken by the ten largest. The sequencing sample was made of peripheral blood. The source is a woman in her fifties or sixties with acute or convalescent COVID-19.

This chain connects TRBV28 to TRBJ1-6; D is undetermined. The CDR3 has 16 amino acids. Looked up from germline, CDR1 is MDHEN and CDR2 is SYDVKM. V lost 1 base, J lost 9 bases, and 16 bases lay in between. DNA of the CDR3: TGTGCCAGCAGTTTATTGGGAGTCGTAGCCATTTCACCCCTCCACTTT. This sequence encodes CASSLLGVVAISPLHF.

The rearrangement links TRBV5-1 to TRBJ1-1, with TRBD1 as a possible D gene (5 bases). Deletions cut 0 bases from V and 4 bases from J, with 13 bases between. CDR3 length: 15 amino acids. Per the germline V gene, CDR1 is SGHRS and CDR2 is YFSETQ. Here the CDR3 reads CASSLEVTVTTEAFF. DNA of the CDR3: TGCGCCAGCAGCTTGGAGGTGACAGTGACCACTGAAGCTTTCTTT.

This sequence joins TRBV2 and TRBJ2-5, with TRBD1 as a possible D gene (6 bases). Trimming left V 8 bases short and J 1 base short, with 14 bases between. CDR1 is SNHLY and CDR2 is FYNNEI in the germline V gene. This CDR3 is 14 amino acids long. The DNA of the CDR3 is TGTGCCAGCGTAAGGGGGAACCTCCAAGAGACCCAGTACTTC. This codes for CASVRGNLQETQYF.

The chain uses TRBV7-6 and TRBJ1-1; 8 bases are a match to TRBD1. V lost 3 bases, J lost 1 base, and 4 bases stayed unmatched. This CDR3 contains 15 residues. CDR1 is SGHVS, CDR2 FNYEAQ, per germline. CDR3 region: CASSFPQGENTEAFF. The CDR3 region has the DNA TGTGCCAGCAGCTTCCCACAGGGGGAGAACACTGAAGCTTTCTTT.

The chain carries TRBV4-3 and TRBJ1-3; 11 bases align to TRBD1. Germline loops: CDR1 LGHNA, CDR2 YSLEER. Trimming cost V 3 bases and J 2 bases; bases outside gene matches: 9. There are 18 residues in the CDR3. DNA for the CDR3: TGCGCCAGCAGCCAGACACCTCCGGGACAGGGGGCTGGAAACACCATATATTTT. This encodes CASSQTPPGQGAGNTIYF.

The rearrangement links TRBV9 to TRBJ2-5, with 9 nucleotides matching TRBD2. Germline loops: CDR1 SGDLS, CDR2 YYNGEE. The CDR3 is 13 amino acids. With V trimmed by 3 bases and J by 5 bases, 2 bases remained unmatched. The CDR3 coding sequence is TGTGCCAGCAGCGCAACTAGCGGGGAGACCCAGTACTTC. Translating gives CASSATSGETQYF.

This clone has a single count. The rearrangement uses TRBV3-1 (or the pseudogene TRBV3-2) and TRBJ2-7; perhaps TRBD2 as D (6 bases). From germline, CDR1 is LGHDT and CDR2 YNNKEL (reference sequence). V was pared by 4 bases and J by 2 bases, with 15 bases between. The CDR3 spans 15 residues. CDR3 region: CASSLGIADTYEQYF. The CDR3 bases are TGTGCCAGCAGCCTGGGGATAGCGGATACCTACGAGCAGTACTTC.

The rearrangement joins TRBV7-8 to TRBJ1-5, with 7 bases identical to TRBD1. CDR1 and CDR2 from the germline V gene are SGHVS and FQNEAQ. This CDR3 spans 13 amino acids. J gave up 7 bases and V 5 bases, and 5 bases lay outside the gene matches. The CDR3 here is CASSLTGRQPQHF. CDR3 bases: TGTGCCAGCAGCCTGACAGGGCGGCAGCCCCAGCATTTT.

The chain links TRBV6-1 to TRBJ1-6, with TRBD1 as a possible D gene (5 bases). Trimming removed 2 bases from V and 8 bases from J, with 16 bases in between. The CDR3 contains 16 residues. CDR1 and CDR2 from the germline V gene are MNHNS and SASEGT. The CDR3: CASSEIGTAGDSPLHF. As DNA, the CDR3 is TGTGCCAGCAGTGAAATTGGTACGGCGGGGGATTCACCCCTCCACTTT.